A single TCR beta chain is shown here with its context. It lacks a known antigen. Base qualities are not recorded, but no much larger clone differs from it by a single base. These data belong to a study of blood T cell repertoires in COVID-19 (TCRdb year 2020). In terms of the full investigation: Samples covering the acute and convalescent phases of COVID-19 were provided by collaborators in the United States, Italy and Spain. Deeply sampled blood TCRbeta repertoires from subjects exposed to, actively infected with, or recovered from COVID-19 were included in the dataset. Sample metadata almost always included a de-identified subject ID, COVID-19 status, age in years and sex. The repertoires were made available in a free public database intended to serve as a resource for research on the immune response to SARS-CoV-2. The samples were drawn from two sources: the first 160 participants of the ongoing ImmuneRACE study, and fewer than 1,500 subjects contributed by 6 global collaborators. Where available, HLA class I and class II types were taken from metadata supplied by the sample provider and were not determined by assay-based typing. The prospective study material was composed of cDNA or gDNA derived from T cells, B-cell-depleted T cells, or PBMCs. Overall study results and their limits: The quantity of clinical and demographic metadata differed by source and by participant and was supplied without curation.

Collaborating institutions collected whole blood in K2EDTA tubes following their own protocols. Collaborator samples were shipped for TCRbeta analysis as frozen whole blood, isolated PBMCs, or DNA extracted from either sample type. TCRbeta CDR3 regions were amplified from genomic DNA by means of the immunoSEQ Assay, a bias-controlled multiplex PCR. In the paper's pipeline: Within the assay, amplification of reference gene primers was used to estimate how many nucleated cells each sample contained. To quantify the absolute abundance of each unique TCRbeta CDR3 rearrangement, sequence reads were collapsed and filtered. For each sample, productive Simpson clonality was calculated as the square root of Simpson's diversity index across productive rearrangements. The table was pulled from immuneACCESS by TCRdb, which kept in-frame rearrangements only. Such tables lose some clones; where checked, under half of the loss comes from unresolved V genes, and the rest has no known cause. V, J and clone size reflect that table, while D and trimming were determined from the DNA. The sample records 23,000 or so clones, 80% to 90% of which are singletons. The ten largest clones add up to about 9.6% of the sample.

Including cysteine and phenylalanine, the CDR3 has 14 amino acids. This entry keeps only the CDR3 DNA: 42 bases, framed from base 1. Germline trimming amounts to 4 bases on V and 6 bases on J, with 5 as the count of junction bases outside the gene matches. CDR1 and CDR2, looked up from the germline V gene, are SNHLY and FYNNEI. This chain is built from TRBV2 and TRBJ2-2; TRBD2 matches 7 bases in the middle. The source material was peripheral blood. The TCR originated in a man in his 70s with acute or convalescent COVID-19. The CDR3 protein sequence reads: CASSGGSGAGELFF. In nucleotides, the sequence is TGTGCCAGCAGTGGAGGGAGCGGGGCCGGGGAGCTGTTTTTT.